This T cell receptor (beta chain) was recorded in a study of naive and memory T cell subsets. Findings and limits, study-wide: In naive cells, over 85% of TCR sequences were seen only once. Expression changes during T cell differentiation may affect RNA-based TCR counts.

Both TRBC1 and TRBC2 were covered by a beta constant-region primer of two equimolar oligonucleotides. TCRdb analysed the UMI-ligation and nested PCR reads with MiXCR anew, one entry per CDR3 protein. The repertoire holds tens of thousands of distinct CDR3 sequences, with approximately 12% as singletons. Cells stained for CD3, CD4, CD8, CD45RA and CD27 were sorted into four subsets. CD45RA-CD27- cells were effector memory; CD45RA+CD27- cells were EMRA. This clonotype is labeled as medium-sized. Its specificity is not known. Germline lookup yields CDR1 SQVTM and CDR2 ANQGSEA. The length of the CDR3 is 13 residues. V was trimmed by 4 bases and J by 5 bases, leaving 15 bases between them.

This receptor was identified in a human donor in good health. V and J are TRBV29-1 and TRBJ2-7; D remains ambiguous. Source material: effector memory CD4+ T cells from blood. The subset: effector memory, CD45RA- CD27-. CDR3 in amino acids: CSVALMVSDEQYF. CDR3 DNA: TGCAGCGTTGCCCTCATGGTGTCCGACGAGCAGTACTTC.